These T cell receptor beta chains were read from a single sample in a study of T cells in localized non-small cell lung cancer. The table came from immunoSEQ multiplex PCR; TCRdb's copy has only in-frame clones and leaves some out. The sample yields approximately 64,000 clones, under 90% seen once. The sequenced sample was peripheral blood, obtained before any cancer treatment. These receptors were collected from a woman between 40 and 69 years old with stage I lung adenocarcinoma. The CDR3 runs from the conserved cysteine through the conserved F or W. A D gene is named only where the DNA matches it firmly. Size values are once, few and many counts, or a class for expanded clones, and some rows have none.

d_call j_call clone_size v_call cdr3_nt cdr3_aa
. TRBJ1-3 once TRBV7-9 TGTGCCAGCAGCCGACTTAAGGACGCCAGCTCTGGAAACACCATATATTTT CASSRLKDASSGNTIYF
. TRBJ2-1 . TRBV28 TGTGCCAGCAGAGGAGACAATGAGCAGTTCTTC CASRGDNEQFF
TRBD1 TRBJ2-2 . TRBV13 TGTGCCAGCAGCTGGTCATCACAGGGGGGCACCGGGGAGCTGTTTTTT CASSWSSQGGTGELFF
TRBD1 TRBJ2-3 . TRBV6-5 TGTGCCAGCAGTTATCGTACAGGGGAGGATACGCAGTATTTT CASSYRTGEDTQYF
. TRBJ2-4 . TRBV27 TGTGCCAGCAGTTTAGGAAGAGAAAACATTCAGTACTTC CASSLGRENIQYF
TRBD1 TRBJ2-4 . TRBV10-2 TGCGCCAGCAGAGCCCCAGGGACAGACGAGGCCAAAAACATTCAGTACTTC CASRAPGTDEAKNIQYF
TRBD2 TRBJ2-2 . TRBV14 TGTGCCAGCAGCAGCGGCCTAGCGGTTGCCGGGGAGCTGTTTTTT CASSSGLAVAGELFF
. TRBJ2-6 . TRBV10-3 TGTGCCACCCTACAGGGCTCTGGGGCCAACGTCCTGACTTTC CATLQGSGANVLTF
TRBD2 TRBJ2-1 few TRBV19 TGTGCCAGTAGTATAGTCGGCGGGGGGAAATACAATGAGCAGTTCTTC CASSIVGGGKYNEQFF
. TRBJ1-4 few TRBV14 TGTGCCAGCAGCCAACCAGCGGCAGGGGCAGAAAAACTGTTTTTT CASSQPAAGAEKLFF
. TRBJ2-3 . TRBV6-1 TGTGCCAGCAGTGAATTCGGCCGCGCGCAGTATTTT CASSEFGRAQYF
TRBD1 TRBJ1-2 . TRBV9 TGTGCCAGCAGCCCGAGTTTGGGGAACCCGGGACAGGGGAGAGCTAACTATGGCTACACCTTC CASSPSLGNPGQGRANYGYTF
TRBD1 TRBJ2-1 . TRBV18 TGTGCCAGCTCACCACGTAGGGACAGGGGTCCGTTCTTC CASSPRRDRGPFF
. TRBJ1-2 . TRBV6-4 TGTGCCAGCAGTCCGAACCATGGCGTTTTCAGGGTGGAAGGCTACACCTTC CASSPNHGVFRVEGYTF
. TRBJ2-2 . TRBV5-1 TGCGCCAGCAAACAGGCAACGGGGCTCTGGGAGCTGTTTTTT CASKQATGLWELFF
TRBD1 TRBJ2-7 . TRBV7-2 TGTGCCAGCAGCTTAGGGACAGGGATATCCGACGAGCAGTACTTC CASSLGTGISDEQYF
. TRBJ1-2 . TRBV6-1 TGTGCCAGCAGTGAAGTCCGGTATGGCTACACCTTC CASSEVRYGYTF
. TRBJ2-3 . TRBV7-3 TGTGCCAGCAGCTTAAAGGGAGATACGCAGTATTTT CASSLKGDTQYF
TRBD1 TRBJ2-2 once TRBV4-1 TGCGCCAGCAGCCAAGAGAACAGGGGCACCGGGGAGCTGTTTTTT CASSQENRGTGELFF
TRBD1 TRBJ2-4 . TRBV30 TGTGCCTGGAGCCCTACGGGACAGGGCAGCATTCAGTACTTC CAWSPTGQGSIQYF
. TRBJ1-1 . TRBV2 TGTGCCAGCGGGGGGGTTGTCCTGAACACTGAAGCTTTCTTT CASGGVVLNTEAFF
TRBD1 TRBJ1-5 . TRBV30 TGTGCCTGGACGACAGGGGGTTCTCCAGGCAATCAGCCCCAGCATTTT CAWTTGGSPGNQPQHF
. TRBJ1-2 . TRBV7-3 TGTGCCAGCTCCCTGGGTCCTGGCTATGGCTACACCTTC CASSLGPGYGYTF
TRBD2 TRBJ2-1 . TRBV7-9 TGTGCCACCTCCGGGACTACCTCCACCAATGAGCAGTTCTTC CATSGTTSTNEQFF
TRBD1 TRBJ1-2 . TRBV18 TGTGCCAGCTCACCTATCGGGGGACAGGGTTATGGCTACACCTTC CASSPIGGQGYGYTF
. TRBJ1-1 . TRBV19 TGTGCCAGTAGTATAGCCCCAGAACGGAGGGCTGAAGCTTTCTTT CASSIAPERRAEAFF
. TRBJ1-2 . TRBV28 TGTGCCGGCCAAAGCGACCCCCAAGGATATGGCTACACCTTC CAGQSDPQGYGYTF
. TRBJ2-2 . TRBV7-2 TGTGCCAGCAGCTTTGGCCGCGGGGAGCTGTTTTTT CASSFGRGELFF
. TRBJ2-5 . TRBV5-1 TGCGCCAGCAGCTTGAACCCCCGGGAACCCCAAGAGACCCAGTACTTC CASSLNPREPQETQYF
. TRBJ1-4 . TRBV7-9 TGTGCCAGCAGCGAACAGTCTGCAACTAATGAAAAACTGTTTTTT CASSEQSATNEKLFF
TRBD1 TRBJ1-1 once TRBV6-5 TGTGCCAGCAGTTACTACAGGGGTGCTGAAGCTTTCTTT CASSYYRGAEAFF
. TRBJ1-1 few TRBV10-1 TGCGCCAGCAGAGGTTCGAACACTGAAGCTTTCTTT CASRGSNTEAFF
. TRBJ1-1 . TRBV7-3 TGTGCCAGCAGCTTAACCCGGGGAGACACTGAAGCTTTCTTT CASSLTRGDTEAFF
TRBD1 TRBJ2-5 . TRBV7-3 TGTGCCAGCAGCTTAGACAGGGATGAGACCCAGTACTTC CASSLDRDETQYF
TRBD1 TRBJ1-4 . TRBV4-3 TGCGCCAGCAGCCAAGGAGGGGACAGGGGTGAAAAACTGTTTTTT CASSQGGDRGEKLFF
. TRBJ2-3 . TRBV19 TGTGCCAGTAGTCAACGCGGAATAGGGCCAGATACGCAGTATTTT CASSQRGIGPDTQYF
. TRBJ1-1 . TRBV6-6 TGTGCCAGCAGTTTGCCCGGAGACAGGTACACTGAAGCTTTCTTT CASSLPGDRYTEAFF
TRBD1 TRBJ2-1 . TRBV7-2 TGTGCCAGCAGCTTAGGACAGGGGGCCCCCTCCTACAATGAGCAGTTCTTC CASSLGQGAPSYNEQFF
. TRBJ2-1 . TRBV7-9 TGTGCCAGCAGCCCTAGAGAGGAGCGGTCCGTCTCCTACAATGAGCAGTTCTTC CASSPREERSVSYNEQFF
. TRBJ2-2 . TRBV7-2 TGTGCCAGCAGTTTCGGGCGTGCCGGCGGGGAGCTGTTTTTT CASSFGRAGGELFF
. TRBJ2-7 . TRBV19 TGTGCCAGTAATATGGACGGCACCTCCTACGAGCAGTACTTC CASNMDGTSYEQYF
. TRBJ2-1 . TRBV7-2 TGTGCCAGCAGCTCGAGGGAGGACAGCCTTTACAATGAGCAGTTCTTC CASSSREDSLYNEQFF
. TRBJ1-1 . TRBV18 TGTGCCAGCTCACCGGCGGGTGGCGCGAACACTGAAGCTTTCTTT CASSPAGGANTEAFF
. TRBJ1-4 . TRBV27 TGTGCCAGCAGTTTACAGGGGTGGGCTAATGAAAAACTGTTTTTT CASSLQGWANEKLFF
. TRBJ2-2 . TRBV6-6 TGTGCCAGCATTACCAGGCCTGTAGCTCCCGGGGAGCTGTTTTTT CASITRPVAPGELFF
. TRBJ1-6 . TRBV7-9 TGTGCCAGCAGCTTAGGGGGGAATTCACCCCTCCACTTT CASSLGGNSPLHF
TRBD1 TRBJ2-3 . TRBV7-6 TGTGCCAGCAGCTTCAACAGGGGGGATACGCAGTATTTT CASSFNRGDTQYF
. TRBJ2-3 . TRBV29-1 TGCAGCGTTCTCTCCCCCCCTAGCGCCTTCACAGATACGCAGTATTTT CSVLSPPSAFTDTQYF
. TRBJ1-2 . TRBV28 TGTGCCAGCAGTTCCCGTCCAGGCAGCCGGGGAGGCTACACCTTC CASSSRPGSRGGYTF